These T cell receptor beta chains were read from a single sample in a study of blood T cell repertoires in COVID-19. Assay: immunoSEQ multiplex PCR; the TCRdb copy retains only in-frame clones and omits some. Of about 200,000 clones in the sample, 83% are singletons; the top ten hold roughly 2.6%. The specimen sequenced was peripheral blood. Receptors originate from a woman in her forties with active or convalescent COVID-19. CDR3s include the opening cysteine and the closing phenylalanine or tryptophan. A D gene is named only where the DNA matches it firmly. Not every row has a clone size; where given, it reads once, few, many or a size class.

d_call | cdr3_length | j_call | v_call | clone_size | cdr3_nt | cdr3_aa
- | 14 | TRBJ2-5 | TRBV27 | - | TGTGCCAGCAGTTTATCGACTCCGAAAGAGACCCAGTACTTC | CASSLSTPKETQYF
- | 15 | TRBJ2-1 | TRBV27 | - | TGTGCCAGCAGACGAGGCGGTTCTGCCTACAATGAGCAGTTCTTC | CASRRGGSAYNEQFF
TRBD1 | 14 | TRBJ2-3 | TRBV24-1 | - | TGTGCCACCAGTGGGGGACAGCCCACAGATACGCAGTATTTT | CATSGGQPTDTQYF
- | 15 | TRBJ1-3 | TRBV11-3 | - | TGTGCCAGCAGCTCCTCCGGGGGGCCCGGAAACACCATATATTTT | CASSSSGGPGNTIYF
- | 10 | TRBJ1-2 | TRBV29-1 | - | TGCAGCGTTGAGACAGAGGGCTACACCTTC | CSVETEGYTF
- | 14 | TRBJ1-2 | TRBV3-1/TRBV3-2 | - | TGTGCCAGCAGCTACCAAATGGAGGGTTATGGCTACACCTTC | CASSYQMEGYGYTF
- | 13 | TRBJ2-7 | TRBV12-3/TRBV12-4 | - | TGTGCCAGCAGTCCGGACAGCTCCTACGAGCAGTACTTC | CASSPDSSYEQYF
- | 16 | TRBJ1-2 | TRBV4-2 | - | TGTGCCAGCAGCCAAAAGATGATTGACGCGAGAGGTGGCTACACCTTC | CASSQKMIDARGGYTF
- | 13 | TRBJ2-7 | TRBV4-1 | few | TGCGCCAGTGGACGGGGGGCCGAGTACGAGCAGTACTTC | CASGRGAEYEQYF
TRBD1 | 15 | TRBJ1-5 | TRBV19 | - | TGTGCCAGTAGTATAGTGAGAACAGGGGTACAGCCCCAGCATTTT | CASSIVRTGVQPQHF
TRBD1 | 16 | TRBJ2-7 | TRBV7-8 | - | TGTGCCAGCAGCTTCCGACGGGACAGGGTAATCTACGAGCAGTACTTC | CASSFRRDRVIYEQYF
- | 13 | TRBJ1-1 | TRBV4-1 | - | TGCGCCAGCAGCCATCCCTTGGGAGTTGAAGCTTTCTTT | CASSHPLGVEAFF
- | 15 | TRBJ1-2 | TRBV29-1 | - | TGCAGCGTTTCTAACGAGGGTACACTTTACTATGGCTACACCTTC | CSVSNEGTLYYGYTF
TRBD2 | 17 | TRBJ2-1 | TRBV9 | - | TGTGCCAGCAGGTTCAAACAGGGTGGCGGGGGGGACAATGAGCAGTTCTTC | CASRFKQGGGGDNEQFF
- | 15 | TRBJ1-5 | TRBV30 | - | TGTGCCTGGACTGGGGGGGGATATAGCAATCAGCCCCAGCATTTT | CAWTGGGYSNQPQHF
TRBD1 | 13 | TRBJ1-1 | TRBV28 | - | TGTGCCAGCGGCCAGGGGGGTCTCTCTGAGGCTTTCTTT | CASGQGGLSEAFF
- | 17 | TRBJ1-1 | TRBV5-1 | - | TGCGCCAGCAGCGACCCCGACAAGGCCTACTTGAACACTGAAGCTTTCTTT | CASSDPDKAYLNTEAFF
TRBD2 | 15 | TRBJ2-5 | TRBV9 | - | TGTGCCAGCAGCCCCCACCCGGGACTAGAGGAGACCCAGTACTTC | CASSPHPGLEETQYF
TRBD1 | 15 | TRBJ1-1 | TRBV5-5 | - | TGTGCCAGCAGCTTTCAGGGGGTAAGGAACACTGAAGCTTTCTTT | CASSFQGVRNTEAFF
TRBD1 | 15 | TRBJ2-2 | TRBV6-5 | - | TGTGCCAGCAGTTACTCAGGGGGCAACACCGGGGAGCTGTTTTTT | CASSYSGGNTGELFF
- | 14 | TRBJ1-1 | TRBV27 | few | TGTGCCAGCAGTTTACAGGGCGTGAACACTGAAGCTTTCTTT | CASSLQGVNTEAFF
TRBD2 | 13 | TRBJ2-7 | TRBV5-4 | few | TGTGCCAGCAGCTTTATTAGCGGGTACGAGCAGTACTTC | CASSFISGYEQYF